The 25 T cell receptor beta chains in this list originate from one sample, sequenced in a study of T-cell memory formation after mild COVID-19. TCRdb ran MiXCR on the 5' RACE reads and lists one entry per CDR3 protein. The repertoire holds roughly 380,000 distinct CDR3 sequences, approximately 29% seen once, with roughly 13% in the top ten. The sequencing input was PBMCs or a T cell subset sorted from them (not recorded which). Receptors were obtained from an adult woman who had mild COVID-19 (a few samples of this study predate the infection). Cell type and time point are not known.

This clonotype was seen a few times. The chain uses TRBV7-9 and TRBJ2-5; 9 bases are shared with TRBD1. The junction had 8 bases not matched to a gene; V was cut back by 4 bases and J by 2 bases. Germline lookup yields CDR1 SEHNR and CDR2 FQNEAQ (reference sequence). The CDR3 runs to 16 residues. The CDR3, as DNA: TGTGCCAGCAGCTCGGCCGGGACAGGGAAACAAGAGACCCAGTACTTC. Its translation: CASSSAGTGKQETQYF.

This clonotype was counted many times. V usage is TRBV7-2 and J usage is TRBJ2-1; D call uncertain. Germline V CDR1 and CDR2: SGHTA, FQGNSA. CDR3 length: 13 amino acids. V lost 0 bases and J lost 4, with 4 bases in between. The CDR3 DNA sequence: TGTGCCAGCAGCTTAGCGCAGTACAATGAGCAGTTCTTC. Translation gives CASSLAQYNEQFF.

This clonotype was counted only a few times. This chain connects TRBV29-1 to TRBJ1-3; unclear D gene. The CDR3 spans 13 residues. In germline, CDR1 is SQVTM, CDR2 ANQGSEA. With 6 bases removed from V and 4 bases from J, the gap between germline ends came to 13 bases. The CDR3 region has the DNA TGCAGCGTCCTGAGAGGGTCCGGAAACACCATATATTTT. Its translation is CSVLRGSGNTIYF.

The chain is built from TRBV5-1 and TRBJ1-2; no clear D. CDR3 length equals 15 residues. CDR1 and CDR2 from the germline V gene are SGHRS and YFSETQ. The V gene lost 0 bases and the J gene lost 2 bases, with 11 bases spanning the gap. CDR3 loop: CASSLGSQLNYGYTF. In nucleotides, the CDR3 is TGCGCCAGCAGCTTGGGATCACAGCTAAACTATGGCTACACCTTC.

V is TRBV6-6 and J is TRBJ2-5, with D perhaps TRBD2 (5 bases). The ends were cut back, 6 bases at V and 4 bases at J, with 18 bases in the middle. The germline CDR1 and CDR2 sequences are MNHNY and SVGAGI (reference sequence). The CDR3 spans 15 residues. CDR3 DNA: TGTGCCAGCAGCTCGACCCCGGGGATGGGAGAGACCCAGTACTTC. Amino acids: CASSSTPGMGETQYF.

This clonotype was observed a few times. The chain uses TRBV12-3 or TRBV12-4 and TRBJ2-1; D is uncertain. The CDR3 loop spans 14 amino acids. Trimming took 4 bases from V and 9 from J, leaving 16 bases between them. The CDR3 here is CASSSTDGYGEQFF. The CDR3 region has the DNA TGTGCCAGCAGTTCTACTGACGGGTACGGTGAGCAGTTCTTC.

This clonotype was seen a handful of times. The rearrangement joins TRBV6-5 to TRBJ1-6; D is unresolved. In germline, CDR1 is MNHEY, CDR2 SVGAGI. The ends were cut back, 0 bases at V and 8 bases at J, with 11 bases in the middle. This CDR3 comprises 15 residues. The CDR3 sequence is CASSYSTGADSPLHF. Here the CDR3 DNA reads TGTGCCAGCAGTTACTCGACGGGTGCGGATTCACCCCTCCACTTT.

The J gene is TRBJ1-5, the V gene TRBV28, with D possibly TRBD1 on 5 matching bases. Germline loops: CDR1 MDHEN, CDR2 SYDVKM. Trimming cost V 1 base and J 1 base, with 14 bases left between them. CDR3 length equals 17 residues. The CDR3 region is CASSLYQGAASNQPQHF. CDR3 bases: TGTGCCAGCAGTTTATATCAGGGAGCGGCAAGCAATCAGCCCCAGCATTTT.

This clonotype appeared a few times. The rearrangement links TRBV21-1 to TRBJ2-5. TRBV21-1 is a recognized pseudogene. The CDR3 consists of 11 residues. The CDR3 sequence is CASTKRETQYF. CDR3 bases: TGTGCCAGCACGAAAAGAGAGACCCAGTACTTC.

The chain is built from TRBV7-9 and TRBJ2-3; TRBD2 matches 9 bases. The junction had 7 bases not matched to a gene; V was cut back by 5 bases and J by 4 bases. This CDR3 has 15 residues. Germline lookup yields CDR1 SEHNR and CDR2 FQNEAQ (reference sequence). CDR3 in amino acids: CASSKARTSADTQYF. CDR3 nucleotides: TGTGCCAGCAGCAAGGCGAGGACTAGCGCAGATACGCAGTATTTT.

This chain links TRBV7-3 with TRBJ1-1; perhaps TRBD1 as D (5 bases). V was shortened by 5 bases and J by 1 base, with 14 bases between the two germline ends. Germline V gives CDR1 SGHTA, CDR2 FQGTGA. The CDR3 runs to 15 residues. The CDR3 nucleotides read TGTGCCAGCAGCGCCTCCCCGGGGACGAACACTGAAGCTTTCTTT. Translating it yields CASSASPGTNTEAFF.

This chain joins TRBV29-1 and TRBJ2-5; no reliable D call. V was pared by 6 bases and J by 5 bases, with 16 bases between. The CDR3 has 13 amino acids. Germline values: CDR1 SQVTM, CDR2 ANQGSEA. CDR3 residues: CSVGRQAPETQYF. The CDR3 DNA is TGCAGCGTGGGCAGGCAGGCGCCCGAGACCCAGTACTTC. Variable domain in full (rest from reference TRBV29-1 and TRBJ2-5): SAVISQKPSRDICQRGTSLTIQCQVDSQVTMMFWYRQQPGQSLTLIATANQGSEATYESGFVIDKFPISRPNLTFSTLTVSNMSPEDSSIYLCSVGRQAPETQYFGPGTRLLVL.

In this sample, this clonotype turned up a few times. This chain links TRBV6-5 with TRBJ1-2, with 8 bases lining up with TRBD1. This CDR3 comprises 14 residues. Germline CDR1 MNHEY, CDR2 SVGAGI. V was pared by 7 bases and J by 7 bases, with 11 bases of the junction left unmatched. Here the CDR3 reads CASTYLAGGLGYTF. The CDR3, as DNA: TGTGCCAGCACCTACCTGGCAGGGGGCCTTGGCTACACCTTC.

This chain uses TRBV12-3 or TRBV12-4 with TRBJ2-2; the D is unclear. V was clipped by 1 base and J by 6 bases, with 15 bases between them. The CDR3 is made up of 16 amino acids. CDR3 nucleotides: TGTGCCAGCAGTTTAGGTCCCAGGAGAAACGCCGGGGAGCTGTTTTTT. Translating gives CASSLGPRRNAGELFF.

The CDR3 loop reads CASSYSRREHGYTF. The CDR3 DNA reads TGTGCCAGCAGTTACTCTCGCAGGGAGCATGGCTACACCTTC. The chain carries TRBV6-5 and TRBJ1-2; D may be TRBD1 (5 bases). V shed 0 bases and J shed 6 bases, with 11 bases lying between them. CDR3 length equals 14 residues. Looked up from germline, CDR1 is MNHEY and CDR2 is SVGAGI.

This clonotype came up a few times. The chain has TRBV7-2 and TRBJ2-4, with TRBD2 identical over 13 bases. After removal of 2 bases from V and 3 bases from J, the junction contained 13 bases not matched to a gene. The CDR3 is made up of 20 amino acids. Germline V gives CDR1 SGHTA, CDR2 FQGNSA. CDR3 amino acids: CASSLRTSGSSPIGKNIQYF. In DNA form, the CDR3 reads TGTGCCAGCAGCTTAAGGACTAGCGGGAGCAGCCCAATAGGCAAAAACATTCAGTACTTC.

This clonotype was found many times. The CDR3 DNA follows: TGTGCCACCGAAGCGGGGGACGGTTACGAGCAGTACTTC. It encodes CATEAGDGYEQYF. The V gene is TRBV28, the J gene TRBJ2-7, with 8 bases that match TRBD2. The CDR3 is 13 amino acids. CDR1 and CDR2 (germline): MDHEN, SYDVKM. V lost 10 bases, J lost 4 bases, and 9 bases stayed unmatched.

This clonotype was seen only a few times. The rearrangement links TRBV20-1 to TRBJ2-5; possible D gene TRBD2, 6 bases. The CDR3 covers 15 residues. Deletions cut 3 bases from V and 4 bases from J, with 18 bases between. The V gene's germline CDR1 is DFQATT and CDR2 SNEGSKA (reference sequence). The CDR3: CSARVLGGGGETQYF. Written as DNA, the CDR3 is TGCAGTGCTAGGGTCCTGGGGGGTGGGGGAGAGACCCAGTACTTC.

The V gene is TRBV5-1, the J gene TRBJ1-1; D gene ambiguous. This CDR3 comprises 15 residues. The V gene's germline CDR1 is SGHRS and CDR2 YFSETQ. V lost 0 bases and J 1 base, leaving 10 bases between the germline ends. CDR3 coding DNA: TGCGCCAGCAGCTTGGCATGGGATAGGAACACTGAAGCTTTCTTT. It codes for CASSLAWDRNTEAFF.

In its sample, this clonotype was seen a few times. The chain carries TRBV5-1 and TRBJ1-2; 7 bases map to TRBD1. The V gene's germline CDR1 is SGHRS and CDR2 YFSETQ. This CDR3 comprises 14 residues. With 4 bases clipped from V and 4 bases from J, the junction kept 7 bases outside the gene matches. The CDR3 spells CASSTGEGSYGYTF. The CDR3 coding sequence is TGCGCCAGCAGCACAGGGGAGGGTAGCTATGGCTACACCTTC. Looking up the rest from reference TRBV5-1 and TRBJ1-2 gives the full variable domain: KAGVTQTPRYLIKTRGQQVTLSCSPISGHRSVSWYQQTPGQGLQFLFEYFSETQRNKGNFPGRFSGRQFSNSRSEMNVSTLELGDSALYLCASSTGEGSYGYTFGSGTRLTVV.

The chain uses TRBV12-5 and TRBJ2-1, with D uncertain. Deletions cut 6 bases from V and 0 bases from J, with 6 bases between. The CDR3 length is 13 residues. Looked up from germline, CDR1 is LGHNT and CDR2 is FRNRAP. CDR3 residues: CASGLSSYNEQFF. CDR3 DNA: TGTGCTAGTGGCCTGAGCTCCTACAATGAGCAGTTCTTC.

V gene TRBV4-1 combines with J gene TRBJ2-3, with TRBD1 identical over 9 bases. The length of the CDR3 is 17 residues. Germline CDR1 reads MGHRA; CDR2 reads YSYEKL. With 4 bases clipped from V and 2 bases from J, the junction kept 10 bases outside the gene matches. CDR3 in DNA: TGCGCCAGCAGCCGCGCTGGGACAGGGACCTCCACAGATACGCAGTATTTT. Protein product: CASSRAGTGTSTDTQYF.

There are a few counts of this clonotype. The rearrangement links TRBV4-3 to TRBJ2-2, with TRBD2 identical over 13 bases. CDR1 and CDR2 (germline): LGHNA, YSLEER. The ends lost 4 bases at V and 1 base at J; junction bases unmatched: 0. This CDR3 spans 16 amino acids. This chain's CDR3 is CASSRLAGGNTGELFF. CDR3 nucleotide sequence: TGCGCCAGCAGCCGACTAGCGGGAGGGAACACCGGGGAGCTGTTTTTT.

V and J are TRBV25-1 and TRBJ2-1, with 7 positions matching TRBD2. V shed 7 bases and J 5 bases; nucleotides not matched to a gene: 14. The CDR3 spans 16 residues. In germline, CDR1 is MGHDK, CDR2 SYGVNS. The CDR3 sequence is CASTLPRGSNDNEQFF. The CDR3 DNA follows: TGTGCCAGCACTCTCCCTCGCGGGAGTAACGACAATGAGCAGTTCTTC. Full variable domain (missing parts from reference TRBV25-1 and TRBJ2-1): EADIYQTPRYLVIGTGKKITLECSQTMGHDKMYWYQQDPGMELHLIHYSYGVNSTEKGDLSSESTVSRIRTEHFPLTLESARPSHTSQYLCASTLPRGSNDNEQFFGPGTRLTVL.

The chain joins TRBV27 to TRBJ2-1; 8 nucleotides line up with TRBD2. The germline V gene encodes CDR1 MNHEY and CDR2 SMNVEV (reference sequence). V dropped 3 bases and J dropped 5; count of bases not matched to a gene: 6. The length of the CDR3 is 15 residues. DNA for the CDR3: TGTGCCAGCAGTTTCGGTACTAGCGGAAACAATGAGCAGTTCTTC. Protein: CASSFGTSGNNEQFF.